This T cell receptor (beta chain) stems from a study of cytomegalovirus exposure and HLA in healthy donors. As for this clone: Its target is not known.

The table came from immunoSEQ multiplex PCR; TCRdb's copy has only in-frame clones and leaves some out. This sample has roughly 70,000 clones, with around 90% found just once. The CDR3 covers 14 residues. CDR1 is LNHDA and CDR2 is SQIVND in the germline V gene (reference sequence). The V gene lost 2 bases and the J gene lost 6 bases, with 10 bases spanning the gap. Study results and caveats: Listed as cytomegalovirus-associated were 164 TCR beta chains.

Source material: PBMCs. This sequence originates from a woman aged 18-30 years in good health and CMV-seropositive. The J gene is TRBJ2-2, the V gene TRBV19, with a possible D match to TRBD2 (5 bases). The CDR3 reads CASSISRGSGELFF. The CDR3 DNA is TGTGCCAGTAGTATAAGTCGGGGATCCGGGGAGCTGTTTTTT. Looking up the rest from reference TRBV19 and TRBJ2-2 gives the full variable domain: DGGITQSPKYLFRKEGQNVTLSCEQNLNHDAMYWYRQDPGQGLRLIYYSQIVNDFQKGDIAEGYSVSREKKESFPLTVTSAQKNPTAFYLCASSISRGSGELFFGEGSRLTVL.